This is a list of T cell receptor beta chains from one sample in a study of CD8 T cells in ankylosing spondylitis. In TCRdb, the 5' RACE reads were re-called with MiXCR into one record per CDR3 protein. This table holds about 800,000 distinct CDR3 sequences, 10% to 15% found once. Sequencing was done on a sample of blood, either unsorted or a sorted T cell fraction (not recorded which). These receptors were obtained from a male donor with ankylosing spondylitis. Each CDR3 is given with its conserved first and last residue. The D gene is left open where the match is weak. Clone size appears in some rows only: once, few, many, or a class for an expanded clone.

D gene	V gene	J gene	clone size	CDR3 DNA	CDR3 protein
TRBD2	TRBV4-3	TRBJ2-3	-	TGCGCCAGCAGCCAGGCCCCTAGCGGGGGTAGCACAGATACGCAGTATTTT	CASSQAPSGGSTDTQYF
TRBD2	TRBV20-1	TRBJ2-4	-	TGCAGTGCTAGAGCGGGGGGTGGTCAGTACTTC	CSARAGGGQYF
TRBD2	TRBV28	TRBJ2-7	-	TGTGCCAGCAGTTTAGGGGGGCTAGCGGGTCCCTCGGAGCAGTACTTC	CASSLGGLAGPSEQYF
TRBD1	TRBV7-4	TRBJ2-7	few	TGTGCCAGCAGCCTGAAAACGGGACAGGGGCTGATCGACGAGCAGTACTTC	CASSLKTGQGLIDEQYF
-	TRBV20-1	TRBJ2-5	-	TGCAGTGCTAGAATCTCGGGGGGGACAGGAGGACAAGAGACCCAGTACTTC	CSARISGGTGGQETQYF
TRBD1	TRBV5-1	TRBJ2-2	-	TGCGCCAGCAGCTTGGAGGGGGCGAAAGGGACCGGGGAGCTGTTTTTT	CASSLEGAKGTGELFF
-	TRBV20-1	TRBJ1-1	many	TGCAGTGCTAGTACAGGGTGGGAAGCTTTCTTT	CSASTGWEAFF
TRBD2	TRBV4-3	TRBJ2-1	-	TGCGCCAGCAGCCAAGGTTCAGCGGGGGACTACAATGAGCAGTTCTTC	CASSQGSAGDYNEQFF
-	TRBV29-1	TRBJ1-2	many	TGCAGCGTTCTGGGGCAGAACTCCTATGGCTACACCTTC	CSVLGQNSYGYTF
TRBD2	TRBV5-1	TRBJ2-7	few	TGCGCCAGCAGACGACTAGCGGGAGGGAGCTCCTACGAGCAGTACTTC	CASRRLAGGSSYEQYF
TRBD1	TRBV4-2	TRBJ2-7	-	TGTGCCAGCAGCCAAGATCGAGGACAGGGGGACGAGCAGTACTTC	CASSQDRGQGDEQYF
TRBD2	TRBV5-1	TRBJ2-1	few	TGCGCCAGCAGCCCTACGACTAGCGGCCCGAGGGATGAGCAGTTCTTC	CASSPTTSGPRDEQFF
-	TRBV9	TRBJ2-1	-	TGTGCCAGCAGCGTAGGAGGACAACCATACAATGAGCAGTTCTTC	CASSVGGQPYNEQFF
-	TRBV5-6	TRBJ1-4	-	TGTGCCAGCAGCGTAACGGGACGGCTTGAAAAACTGTTTTTT	CASSVTGRLEKLFF
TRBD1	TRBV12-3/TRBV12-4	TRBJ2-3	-	TGTGCCAGCAGTCTCAGGGGGCTGGGAGATACGCAGTATTTT	CASSLRGLGDTQYF
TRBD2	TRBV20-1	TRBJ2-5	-	TGCAGTGCTAGGGTAGCGGGGGGGATGAAAGAGACCCAGTACTTC	CSARVAGGMKETQYF
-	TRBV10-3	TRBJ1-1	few	TGTGCCATCAGTGTACCTGGGGACACTGAAGCTTTCTTT	CAISVPGDTEAFF
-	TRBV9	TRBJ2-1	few	TGTGCCAGCAGCGTAGGTAGGGGGGGAAATGAGCAGTTCTTC	CASSVGRGGNEQFF
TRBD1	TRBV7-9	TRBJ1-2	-	TGTGCCAGCAGCCCCAACGAACAGACAGGGAGAACAAAGGGCTACACCTTC	CASSPNEQTGRTKGYTF
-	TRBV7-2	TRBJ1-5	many	TGTGCCAGCAGCTTAATGGGCAATCAGCCCCAGCATTTT	CASSLMGNQPQHF
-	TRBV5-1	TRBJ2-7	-	TGCGCCAGCAGCTTGAGGGCAGGGACTTATAGCTCCTACGAGCAGTACTTC	CASSLRAGTYSSYEQYF
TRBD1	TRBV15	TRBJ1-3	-	TGTGCCACCAGGGACAGGGGAGTTGGAAACACCATATATTTT	CATRDRGVGNTIYF
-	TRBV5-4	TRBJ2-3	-	TGTGCCAGCAGCCAACCCCCGGGGGATACGCAGTATTTT	CASSQPPGDTQYF
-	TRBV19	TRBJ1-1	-	TGTGCCAGTAGTTATCGGGGCGTGAACACTGAAGCTTTCTTT	CASSYRGVNTEAFF
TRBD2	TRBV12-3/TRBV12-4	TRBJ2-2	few	TGTGCCAGCAGTTTATGGACTAGCGGGAGGGGGACCGGGGAGCTGTTTTTT	CASSLWTSGRGTGELFF
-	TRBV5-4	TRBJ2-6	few	TGTGCCAGCAGCTTGTTATGGCAGTTAAGGTCCTCTGGGGCCAACGTCCTGACTTTC	CASSLLWQLRSSGANVLTF
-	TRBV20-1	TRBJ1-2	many	TGCAGTGCTAGAGATCGTCAAGCCCTGGGCTACACCTTC	CSARDRQALGYTF
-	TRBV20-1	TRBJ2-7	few	TGCAGTGCTAGTGGGGGGGGCACTTCCTACGAGCAGTACTTC	CSASGGGTSYEQYF
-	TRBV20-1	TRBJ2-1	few	TGCAGTGCTAGAGCCCCCCCCGGTATCAATGAGCAGTTCTTC	CSARAPPGINEQFF
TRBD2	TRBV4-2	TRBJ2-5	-	TGTGCCAGCAGCCAAGGATCGGGCGGGGGGGCCGGAGAGACCCAGTACTTC	CASSQGSGGGAGETQYF
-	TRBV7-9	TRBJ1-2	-	TGTGCCAGCAGCTTAGCGATGAACGGGGGGAGCTACACCTTC	CASSLAMNGGSYTF
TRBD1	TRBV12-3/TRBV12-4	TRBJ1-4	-	TGTGCCAGCAGCTGGGGACAGTTCGAAAAACTGTTTTTT	CASSWGQFEKLFF
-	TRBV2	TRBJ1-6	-	TGTGCCAGCAGTGTGGGTACTTCACCCCTCCACTTT	CASSVGTSPLHF
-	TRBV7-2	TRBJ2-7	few	TGTGCCAGCAGCTTAGTAGGGATCCCGGGCGAGCAGTACTTC	CASSLVGIPGEQYF
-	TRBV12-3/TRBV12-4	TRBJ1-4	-	TGTGCCAGCAGTTTTAGTGGGTTTGGTGAAAAACTGTTTTTT	CASSFSGFGEKLFF
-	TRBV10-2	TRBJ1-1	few	TGCGCCAGCCTTGACTCCGGGGTCATGGTGCCTGAAGCTTTCTTT	CASLDSGVMVPEAFF
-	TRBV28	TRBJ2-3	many	TGTGCCAGCAGTACCGCCGGCGGCCCTAGGGATACGCAGTATTTT	CASSTAGGPRDTQYF
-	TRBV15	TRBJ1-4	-	TGTGCCACCAGCAGGAGTAGGGAATGGGGAAAACTGTTTTTT	CATSRSREWGKLFF
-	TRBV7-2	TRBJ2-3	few	TGTGCCAGCAGCCCCCGGGTGTCGGGGCTGGGGGATACGCAGTATTTT	CASSPRVSGLGDTQYF
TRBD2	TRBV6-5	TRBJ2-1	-	TGTGCCAGCAGTTACCGGACTAGCGGGGGCCCCAATGAGCAGTTCTTC	CASSYRTSGGPNEQFF
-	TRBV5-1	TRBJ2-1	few	TGCGCCAGCAGCCGAGGGGGGGCCGAGAACAATGAGCAGTTCTTC	CASSRGGAENNEQFF
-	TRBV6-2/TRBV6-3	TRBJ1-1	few	TGTGCCAGCCAGGCCGTGGGGAACACTGAAGCTTTCTTT	CASQAVGNTEAFF
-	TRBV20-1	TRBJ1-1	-	TGCAGTGCGAGGGCCCCCCTGGGAACTGAAGCTTTCTTT	CSARAPLGTEAFF
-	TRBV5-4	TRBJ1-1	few	TGTGCCAGCAGAGGAGGACGGTGGGAGACTGAAGCTTTCTTT	CASRGGRWETEAFF
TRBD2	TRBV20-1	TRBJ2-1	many	TGCAGTGCTAGAATAGGGACTAGCGCCAACTACAATGAGCAGTTCTTC	CSARIGTSANYNEQFF
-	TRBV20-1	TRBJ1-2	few	TGCAGTGACAGCACAGGGATTGGGGGCTACACCTTC	CSDSTGIGGYTF
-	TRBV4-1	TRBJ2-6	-	TGCGCCAGCAGCCTCCGACAAGTCTCTGGGGCCAACGTCCTGACTTTC	CASSLRQVSGANVLTF
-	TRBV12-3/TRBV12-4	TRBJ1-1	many	TGTGCCAGCAGTTTCGGGGACCGTCGAGAAGCTTTCTTT	CASSFGDRREAFF
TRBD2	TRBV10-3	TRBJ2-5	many	TGTGCCACCGGACTAGCGGGCTCCCAGGCCTCAGAGACCCAGTACTTC	CATGLAGSQASETQYF